This T cell receptor (beta chain) was documented in a study of T cell responses to AZD1222 COVID-19 vaccine. Study results and limitations: Spike-specific TCR breadth and depth grew following two AZD1222 doses. Every sample of the repertoires postdated the peak T cell response. It should be noted that donors were predominantly white British and more often female, and clonal diversity was possibly underestimated.

As to this clone: Its antigen is undetermined.

This CDR3 has 13 amino acids. Germline CDR1 reads LGHNA; CDR2 reads YNFKEQ. Trimming removed 2 bases at V and 4 bases at J, with 8 bases between. Assay used: immunoSEQ multiplex PCR; TCRdb lists only in-frame clones, some missing. The sample contains roughly 150,000 clones, 90% of which appear only once. The specimen comprised peripheral blood, sampled on day 0 of AZD1222 vaccination. The sequence was collected from an adult in good health. The rearrangement joins TRBV4-2 to TRBJ1-1; D ambiguous. The CDR3: CASSQIASTEAFF. The DNA of the CDR3 is TGTGCCAGCAGCCAAATTGCTAGCACTGAAGCTTTCTTT.